A selection of T cell receptor beta chains follows, all from one sample in a study of OX40 agonist ivuxolimab in advanced cancers. TCRdb keeps only in-frame clones here, not all; method: immunoSEQ multiplex PCR. The sample has roughly 100,000 clones, around 80% seen once. This specimen was CD4+ or CD8+ T cells sorted from blood, taken in a trial of the OX40 agonist ivuxolimab. Every receptor here comes from an adult with an advanced solid tumor such as melanoma, head and neck, liver or kidney cancer. Both conserved end residues are part of each CDR3. D genes are given only for firm matches. Part of the rows lack a size; the others show once, few, many or a class for expanded clones.

v_gene: TRBV5-6; len: 16; j_gene: TRBJ1-3; d_gene: -; abundance: -; CDR3nt: TGTGCCAGCAGCTTGGTGACGTCCCTCTCTGGAAACACCATATATTTT; CDR3aa: CASSLVTSLSGNTIYF
v_gene: TRBV7-9; len: 15; j_gene: TRBJ2-3; d_gene: -; abundance: -; CDR3nt: TGTGCCAGCAGCTTAGCGGGACCTAGCACAGATACGCAGTATTTT; CDR3aa: CASSLAGPSTDTQYF
v_gene: TRBV12-5; len: 11; j_gene: TRBJ2-5; d_gene: -; abundance: once; CDR3nt: TGTGCTAGTGGTTTTGGAGAGACCCAGTACTTC; CDR3aa: CASGFGETQYF
v_gene: TRBV5-6; len: 12; j_gene: TRBJ1-3; d_gene: -; abundance: -; CDR3nt: TGTGCCAGCAGCCAGGCGCCAAACACCATATATTTT; CDR3aa: CASSQAPNTIYF
v_gene: TRBV5-4; len: 15; j_gene: TRBJ2-3; d_gene: TRBD2; abundance: once; CDR3nt: TGTGCCAGCCAATCCGGGGGGTCTAGCACAGATACGCAGTATTTT; CDR3aa: CASQSGGSSTDTQYF
v_gene: TRBV28; len: 15; j_gene: TRBJ1-2; d_gene: -; abundance: many; CDR3nt: TGTGCCAGCAGTCCCCGGCAGGGAGGAATGTATGGCTACACCTTC; CDR3aa: CASSPRQGGMYGYTF
v_gene: TRBV6-5; len: 15; j_gene: TRBJ1-1; d_gene: TRBD1; abundance: -; CDR3nt: TGTGCCAGCAGCCGGGACAGGGGGCTACAAGGTGAAGCTTTCTTT; CDR3aa: CASSRDRGLQGEAFF
v_gene: TRBV5-8; len: 14; j_gene: TRBJ1-1; d_gene: -; abundance: few; CDR3nt: TGTGCCAGCAGCCTCGGGGCCTCGAACACTGAAGCTTTCTTT; CDR3aa: CASSLGASNTEAFF
v_gene: TRBV10-3; len: 16; j_gene: TRBJ1-5; d_gene: -; abundance: -; CDR3nt: TGTGCCATCAGTGTCGGGCGGGCGGCCCCAAATCAGCCCCAGCATTTT; CDR3aa: CAISVGRAAPNQPQHF
v_gene: TRBV9; len: 13; j_gene: TRBJ2-3; d_gene: -; abundance: -; CDR3nt: TGTGCCAGCAGCGGTCAGGGGTCAGATACGCAGTATTTT; CDR3aa: CASSGQGSDTQYF
v_gene: TRBV7-3; len: 14; j_gene: TRBJ1-5; d_gene: TRBD1; abundance: -; CDR3nt: TGTGCCAGCAGCTTGGGGACAGTCCTCCGGCCCCAGCATTTT; CDR3aa: CASSLGTVLRPQHF
v_gene: TRBV27; len: 14; j_gene: TRBJ1-3; d_gene: -; abundance: -; CDR3nt: TGTGCCAGCAGCCAGGACCCTAATGGAAACACCATATATTTT; CDR3aa: CASSQDPNGNTIYF
v_gene: TRBV7-9; len: 15; j_gene: TRBJ2-7; d_gene: -; abundance: few; CDR3nt: TGTGCCAGCAGTTTTCTTTTGACAGAGGACTCCGAGCAGTACTTC; CDR3aa: CASSFLLTEDSEQYF
v_gene: TRBV6-5; len: 15; j_gene: TRBJ1-2; d_gene: -; abundance: -; CDR3nt: TGTGCCAGCAGTTACCGTAGTGTTGGGGCGGCTGGCTACACCTTC; CDR3aa: CASSYRSVGAAGYTF
v_gene: TRBV7-9; len: 13; j_gene: TRBJ1-6; d_gene: -; abundance: few; CDR3nt: TGTGCCAGCAGCCCGGACGGGAATTCACCCCTCCACTTT; CDR3aa: CASSPDGNSPLHF
v_gene: TRBV19; len: 14; j_gene: TRBJ1-3; d_gene: -; abundance: -; CDR3nt: TGTGCCAGTAGTGGTGGCAGCTCTGGAAACACCATATATTTT; CDR3aa: CASSGGSSGNTIYF
v_gene: TRBV12-5; len: 17; j_gene: TRBJ2-7; d_gene: TRBD2; abundance: -; CDR3nt: TGTGCTAGTGGTGCACTAGGACTAGCGGGAGGGCCCTACGAGCAGTACTTC; CDR3aa: CASGALGLAGGPYEQYF
v_gene: TRBV2; len: 12; j_gene: TRBJ1-2; d_gene: -; abundance: -; CDR3nt: TGTGCCAGGGACGCCCGTAATCTAGGCTACACCTTC; CDR3aa: CARDARNLGYTF
v_gene: TRBV9; len: 18; j_gene: TRBJ2-1; d_gene: TRBD1; abundance: -; CDR3nt: TGTGCCAGCAGCGTAGTACCCGGTGCAGGGGGTAGCTACAATGAGCAGTTCTTC; CDR3aa: CASSVVPGAGGSYNEQFF
v_gene: TRBV5-8; len: 12; j_gene: TRBJ2-5; d_gene: -; abundance: -; CDR3nt: TGTGCCAGCAGCTTGGCCTTAGAGACCCAGTACTTC; CDR3aa: CASSLALETQYF
v_gene: TRBV9; len: 15; j_gene: TRBJ1-1; d_gene: -; abundance: -; CDR3nt: TGTGCCAGCAGCGTAGCTGCAGACCCGAACACTGAAGCTTTCTTT; CDR3aa: CASSVAADPNTEAFF
v_gene: TRBV19; len: 12; j_gene: TRBJ1-1; d_gene: -; abundance: -; CDR3nt: TGTGCCAGTAGTATAGATAAATTTGAAGCTTTCTTT; CDR3aa: CASSIDKFEAFF
v_gene: TRBV9; len: 15; j_gene: TRBJ2-1; d_gene: -; abundance: -; CDR3nt: TGTGCCAGCGCCTTGGGGCAGGGATCCTACAATGAGCAGTTCTTC; CDR3aa: CASALGQGSYNEQFF
v_gene: TRBV18; len: 14; j_gene: TRBJ2-3; d_gene: TRBD2; abundance: -; CDR3nt: TGTGCCAGCTCGCCCCGGGAGGGTGCAGATACGCAGTATTTT; CDR3aa: CASSPREGADTQYF
v_gene: TRBV19; len: 14; j_gene: TRBJ2-1; d_gene: TRBD2; abundance: few; CDR3nt: TGTGCCAGTAGTATTTTGCTAGCGGGTAATGAGCAGTTCTTC; CDR3aa: CASSILLAGNEQFF
v_gene: TRBV6-1; len: 14; j_gene: TRBJ1-3; d_gene: -; abundance: -; CDR3nt: TGTGCCAGCAGCCGGACCGCCTTTGGAAACACCATATATTTT; CDR3aa: CASSRTAFGNTIYF
v_gene: TRBV10-2; len: 13; j_gene: TRBJ1-2; d_gene: -; abundance: -; CDR3nt: TGCGCCAGCAGTGAGGGGCAGGCCTATGGCTACACCTTC; CDR3aa: CASSEGQAYGYTF
v_gene: TRBV4-3; len: 15; j_gene: TRBJ2-1; d_gene: TRBD2; abundance: -; CDR3nt: TGCGCCAGCAGCCAAGATACCTCGGGAGGGTATGAGCAGTTCTTC; CDR3aa: CASSQDTSGGYEQFF
v_gene: TRBV4-3; len: 14; j_gene: TRBJ1-1; d_gene: -; abundance: once; CDR3nt: TGCGCCAGCAGCCGTTTGGTTGGGAACACTGAAGCTTTCTTT; CDR3aa: CASSRLVGNTEAFF
v_gene: TRBV20-1; len: 11; j_gene: TRBJ2-7; d_gene: -; abundance: -; CDR3nt: TGCAGTGCTAGAGAGGGAAACGAGCAGTACTTC; CDR3aa: CSAREGNEQYF
v_gene: TRBV14; len: 17; j_gene: TRBJ1-1; d_gene: TRBD1; abundance: -; CDR3nt: TGTGCCAGCAGCCAAGATCTTGACTGGACAGGGGGGACTGAAGCTTTCTTT; CDR3aa: CASSQDLDWTGGTEAFF
v_gene: TRBV18; len: 15; j_gene: TRBJ2-1; d_gene: TRBD2; abundance: -; CDR3nt: TGTGCCAGCTCACCCCCCCACCGGGGGGGCAATGAGCAGTTCTTC; CDR3aa: CASSPPHRGGNEQFF
v_gene: TRBV5-1; len: 18; j_gene: TRBJ1-1; d_gene: TRBD1; abundance: -; CDR3nt: TGCGCCAGCAGTTTCCTTATAGGGGGCGCCGGGGAGAACACTGAAGCTTTCTTT; CDR3aa: CASSFLIGGAGENTEAFF
v_gene: TRBV2; len: 14; j_gene: TRBJ1-1; d_gene: -; abundance: once; CDR3nt: TGTGCCAGCGACGACGGATACTTGAACACTGAAGCTTTCTTT; CDR3aa: CASDDGYLNTEAFF
v_gene: TRBV5-1; len: 15; j_gene: TRBJ2-5; d_gene: -; abundance: -; CDR3nt: TGCGCCAGCAGCTCTGAGGGGCTAATGTGGGAGACCCAGTACTTC; CDR3aa: CASSSEGLMWETQYF
v_gene: TRBV6-1; len: 15; j_gene: TRBJ2-2; d_gene: TRBD2; abundance: -; CDR3nt: TGTGCCAGCAACCCACTAGCGGGAGGAACCGGGGAGCTGTTTTTT; CDR3aa: CASNPLAGGTGELFF
v_gene: TRBV28; len: 16; j_gene: TRBJ1-1; d_gene: TRBD1; abundance: few; CDR3nt: TGTGCCAGCAGTTACCGGGACAGGGGTATGGCCACTGAAGCTTTCTTT; CDR3aa: CASSYRDRGMATEAFF
v_gene: TRBV6-5; len: 15; j_gene: TRBJ2-6; d_gene: -; abundance: -; CDR3nt: TGTGCCAGCAGTTCCCTAGGCTCTGGGGCCAACGTCCTGACTTTC; CDR3aa: CASSSLGSGANVLTF
v_gene: TRBV4-1; len: 15; j_gene: TRBJ2-1; d_gene: -; abundance: -; CDR3nt: TGCGCCAGCAGCCAAGATTCGGGCCTCTACAATGAGCAGTTCTTC; CDR3aa: CASSQDSGLYNEQFF
v_gene: TRBV7-9; len: 14; j_gene: TRBJ2-5; d_gene: -; abundance: -; CDR3nt: TGTGCCAGCAGCTTAGGGTCGGGAGAGGAGACCCAGTACTTC; CDR3aa: CASSLGSGEETQYF
v_gene: TRBV30; len: 11; j_gene: TRBJ1-2; d_gene: -; abundance: many; CDR3nt: TGTGCCTGGAGTCTCTCGGGAGGCTACACCTTC; CDR3aa: CAWSLSGGYTF
v_gene: TRBV7-9; len: 12; j_gene: TRBJ1-1; d_gene: -; abundance: few; CDR3nt: TGTGCCAGCAGCGAAAGGAGGACTGAAGCTTTCTTT; CDR3aa: CASSERRTEAFF
v_gene: TRBV7-7; len: 14; j_gene: TRBJ2-1; d_gene: -; abundance: once; CDR3nt: TGTGCCAGCAGCGAGGGGACTTCCTACAATGAGCAGTTCTTC; CDR3aa: CASSEGTSYNEQFF
v_gene: TRBV5-1; len: 14; j_gene: TRBJ1-2; d_gene: -; abundance: -; CDR3nt: TGCGCCAGCAGCCGGGGGGCGGAGAACTATGGCTACACCTTC; CDR3aa: CASSRGAENYGYTF
v_gene: TRBV11-3; len: 13; j_gene: TRBJ2-2; d_gene: -; abundance: -; CDR3nt: TGTGCCAGCAGCTTAGTTTTGTCCGGGGAGCTGTTTTTT; CDR3aa: CASSLVLSGELFF
v_gene: TRBV27; len: 14; j_gene: TRBJ1-2; d_gene: -; abundance: -; CDR3nt: TGTGCCAGCAGTTTTCCCCCTCCTAACTATGGCTACACCTTC; CDR3aa: CASSFPPPNYGYTF
v_gene: TRBV28; len: 13; j_gene: TRBJ2-7; d_gene: -; abundance: -; CDR3nt: TGTGCCAGCAGTTTAGGAGAGGCCTACGAGCAGTACTTC; CDR3aa: CASSLGEAYEQYF
v_gene: TRBV5-4; len: 15; j_gene: TRBJ1-1; d_gene: TRBD1; abundance: once; CDR3nt: TGTGCCAGCAGCCCCTGGGACAGGATTAACACTGAAGCTTTCTTT; CDR3aa: CASSPWDRINTEAFF
v_gene: TRBV7-2; len: 13; j_gene: TRBJ1-5; d_gene: -; abundance: few; CDR3nt: TGTGCCAGCAGCTTATCCCGATCTCAGCCCCAGCATTTT; CDR3aa: CASSLSRSQPQHF
v_gene: TRBV27; len: 14; j_gene: TRBJ2-5; d_gene: TRBD2; abundance: once; CDR3nt: TGTGCCAGCAGGCGGGAGGGCCTTCGAGAGACCCAGTACTTC; CDR3aa: CASRREGLRETQYF
v_gene: TRBV15; len: 15; j_gene: TRBJ2-3; d_gene: TRBD2; abundance: -; CDR3nt: TGTGCCACCGCCGCGACTAGCACAGTTTCAGATACGCAGTATTTT; CDR3aa: CATAATSTVSDTQYF